This T cell receptor beta chain is drawn from a study of cytomegalovirus exposure and HLA in healthy donors. General study results and limits: A missense DCLRE1C variant was associated with V- and J-gene trimming of TCR beta chains in a later analysis, and an independent cohort replicated the association. Equally common other TCR beta chains were less clonally expanded than HLA-associated ones, a later analysis found. Most of the TCR beta V segments (in an earlier analysis) were productive either about 87% or about 30% of the time.

PCR employed 60 Vbeta and 13 Jbeta primers. TCRdb's table, derived via immunoSEQ multiplex PCR, lists solely in-frame clones and lacks some. The data hold around 130,000 clones, with 60% to 85% observed a single time. Germline assignment: CDR1 MNHNY and CDR2 SVGAGI (reference sequence). V was pared by 1 base and J by 7 bases, with 8 bases between. This CDR3 is built from 13 residues. To note about this clone: Its matching antigen is unknown.

This TCR came from a human donor in good health. This rearrangement joins TRBV6-6 to TRBJ2-1; a weak D match, TRBD2 (5 bases). Sequencing was performed on PBMCs. CDR3 coding DNA: TGTGCCAGCAGTTACTTGTCGGGGAATGAGCAGTTCTTC. Amino acid sequence: CASSYLSGNEQFF.